This TCR beta chain was sequenced during a study of cytomegalovirus exposure and HLA in healthy donors. Whole-study results and caveats: Most TCR beta V segments were productive about 87% or about 30% of the time in an earlier analysis. For cytomegalovirus status, the classifier reportedly gave diagnoses with high specificity and sensitivity.

The PCR had 60 Vbeta and 13 Jbeta primers. Profiled with immunoSEQ multiplex PCR; TCRdb holds only in-frame clones, not every one. The sample has 120,000 to 150,000 clones, about 80% seen once; the top ten hold more than 4%. A few counts support this clone. No antigen is known for it. The CDR3 totals 12 residues. The ends were cut back, 5 bases at V and 4 bases at J, with 6 bases in the middle. From germline, CDR1 is MNHNY and CDR2 SVGAGI (reference sequence). V is TRBV6-6 and J is TRBJ1-3; D ambiguous. This TCR was recovered from a man aged 40-49 years in good health and CMV-seropositive. Sequencing was performed on PBMCs. CDR3 region: CASSNAGNTIYF. Written as DNA, the CDR3 is TGTGCCAGCAGTAATGCGGGAAACACCATATATTTT.